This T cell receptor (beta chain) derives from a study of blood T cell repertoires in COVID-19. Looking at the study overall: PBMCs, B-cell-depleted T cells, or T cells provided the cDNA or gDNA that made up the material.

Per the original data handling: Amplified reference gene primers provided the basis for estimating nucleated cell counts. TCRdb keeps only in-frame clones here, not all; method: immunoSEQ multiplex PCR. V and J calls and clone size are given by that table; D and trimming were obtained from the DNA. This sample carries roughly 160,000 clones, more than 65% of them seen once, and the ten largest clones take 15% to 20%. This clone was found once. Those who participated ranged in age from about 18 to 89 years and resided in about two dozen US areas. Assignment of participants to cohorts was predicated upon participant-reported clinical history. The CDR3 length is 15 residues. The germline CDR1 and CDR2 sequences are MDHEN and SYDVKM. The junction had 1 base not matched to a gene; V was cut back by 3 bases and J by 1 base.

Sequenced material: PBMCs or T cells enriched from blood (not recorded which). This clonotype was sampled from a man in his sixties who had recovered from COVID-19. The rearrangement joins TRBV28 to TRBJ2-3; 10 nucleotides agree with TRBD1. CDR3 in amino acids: CASSFGTGGTDTQYF. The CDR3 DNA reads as TGTGCCAGCAGTTTCGGGACAGGGGGCACAGATACGCAGTATTTT. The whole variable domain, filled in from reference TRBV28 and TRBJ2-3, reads DVKVTQSSRYLVKRTGEKVFLECVQDMDHENMFWYRQDPGLGLRLIYFSYDVKMKEKGDIPEGYSVSREKKERFSLILESASTNQTSMYLCASSFGTGGTDTQYFGPGTRLTVL.